Listed here are 18 T cell receptor beta chains from one sample, sequenced in a study of blood T cell repertoires in COVID-19. Method: immunoSEQ multiplex PCR; TCRdb's copy keeps in-frame clones and lacks some. The data show approximately 200,000 clones, 84% seen once. The sample comprised peripheral blood. The source is a woman in her sixties with acute or convalescent COVID-19.

This sequence joins TRBV13 and TRBJ2-7, with 9 bases identical to TRBD1. CDR1 and CDR2 (germline): PRHDT, FYEKMQ (reference sequence). The CDR3 runs to 14 residues. Losses at the gene ends were 4 bases for V and 5 bases for J; bases not matched to a gene: 6. The CDR3 region has the DNA TGTGCCAGCAGCTCAACAGGGGGCCGCGACGAGCAGTACTTC. Its translation is CASSSTGGRDEQYF. The whole variable domain, remainder taken from reference TRBV13 and TRBJ2-7, is AAGVIQSPRHLIKEKRETATLKCYPIPRHDTVYWYQQGPGQDPQFLISFYEKMQSDKGSIPDRFSAQQFSDYHSELNMSSLELGDSALYFCASSSTGGRDEQYFGPGTRLTVT.

J is TRBJ2-1 and V is TRBV5-1; TRBD2 is a possible D gene (7 bases). The CDR3 is 15 amino acids. Per the germline V gene, CDR1 is SGHRS and CDR2 is YFSETQ. Trimming cost V 0 bases and J 4 bases, with 11 bases left between them. The CDR3 coding sequence is TGCGCCAGCAGCTTGGGCGGGGGCGTTTACAATGAGCAGTTCTTC. It translates to CASSLGGGVYNEQFF.

The gene calls are TRBV10-2 and TRBJ1-2; a possible D gene is TRBD1 (5 bases). The CDR3 sequence is 13 residues long. Germline V lookup: CDR1 WSHSY, CDR2 SAAADI. V lost 10 bases, J lost 3 bases, and 15 bases lay in between. The CDR3, as DNA: TGCGCCACCCGGGACTCGGCGGACTATGGCTACACCTTC. Its translation is CATRDSADYGYTF.

The genes are TRBV13 and TRBJ2-1; D is undetermined. Germline CDR1 is PRHDT and CDR2 is FYEKMQ (reference sequence). V dropped 0 bases and J dropped 4 bases, with 10 bases sitting between them. The length of the CDR3 is 15 residues. The CDR3 region has the DNA TGTGCCAGCAGCTTAGGGTCTGGAGATTACAATGAGCAGTTCTTC. The encoded protein is CASSLGSGDYNEQFF.

This clone was detected only once. CDR3 in amino acids: CASSLGPYDGYTF. DNA for the CDR3: TGTGCCAGCAGCTTGGGTCCCTACGATGGCTACACCTTC. V is TRBV5-4 and J is TRBJ1-2; D not certain. V shed 0 bases and J shed 6 bases, with 9 bases lying between them. This CDR3 is built from 13 residues. CDR1 is SGHNT and CDR2 is YYREEE in the germline V gene (reference sequence). Together with reference TRBV5-4 and TRBJ1-2, the CDR3 gives the full variable domain: ETGVTQSPTHLIKTRGQQVTLRCSSQSGHNTVSWYQQALGQGPQFIFQYYREEENGRGNFPPRFSGLQFPNYSSELNVNALELDDSALYLCASSLGPYDGYTFGSGTRLTVV.

The chain carries TRBV12-3 or TRBV12-4 and TRBJ1-4; the match to TRBD1 covers 9 bases. CDR3 length: 11 amino acids. V shed 6 bases and J 13 bases; nucleotides not matched to a gene: 3. CDR3 nucleotides: TGTGCCAGCAGCAGGACAGGGGTACTGTTTTTT. This codes for CASSRTGVLFF.

The V gene is TRBV11-2, the J gene TRBJ2-2, with D perhaps TRBD2 (7 bases). Germline V gene data show CDR1 as SGHAT and CDR2 as FQNNGV. The CDR3 runs to 14 residues. Trimming pared 2 bases from V and 6 bases from J, leaving 10 bases between. The CDR3 DNA follows: TGTGCCAGCAGCTTACGCGGGGGCGCCGGGGAGCTGTTTTTT. Translating gives CASSLRGGAGELFF.

The chain uses TRBV18 and TRBJ1-5; perhaps TRBD1 as D (5 bases). Germline CDR1 is KGHSH and CDR2 is LQKENI. The CDR3 consists of 15 residues. V gave up 3 bases and J gave up 9 bases, with 18 bases separating them. CDR3 bases: TGTGCCAGCTCACCGTCGGGTGGGGGGGGATGGCCCCAGCATTTT. Amino acids: CASSPSGGGGWPQHF.

The chain links TRBV19 to TRBJ2-5; D perhaps matches TRBD2 (5 bases). The CDR3 totals 16 residues. Trimming left V 5 bases short and J 2 bases short, with 18 bases between. Germline-derived CDR1 and CDR2 are LNHDA and SQIVND (reference sequence). The CDR3 region has the DNA TGTGCCAGTAGTCTCAGGACTCCAGCGAAACAAGAGACCCAGTACTTC. Protein sequence: CASSLRTPAKQETQYF.

CDR3 DNA sequence: TGCGCCAGCCGAGCCGTTGGAGGGGAAGCTTTCTTT. Protein product: CASRAVGGEAFF. This chain connects TRBV5-1 to TRBJ1-1; D is unresolved. The CDR3 is 12 amino acids. CDR1 and CDR2 from the germline V gene are SGHRS and YFSETQ. V shed 7 bases and J shed 8 bases, with 15 bases lying between them. The whole variable domain, filled in from reference TRBV5-1 and TRBJ1-1, reads KAGVTQTPRYLIKTRGQQVTLSCSPISGHRSVSWYQQTPGQGLQFLFEYFSETQRNKGNFPGRFSGRQFSNSRSEMNVSTLELGDSALYLCASRAVGGEAFFGQGTRLTVV.

The chain carries TRBV28 and TRBJ2-7; D unclear. CDR1 and CDR2 from the germline V gene are MDHEN and SYDVKM. The CDR3 spans 14 residues. Trimming removed 6 bases from V and 6 bases from J, with 18 bases in between. CDR3 sequence: CASSFASNRVEQYF. The DNA for the CDR3 is TGTGCCAGCAGCTTTGCCTCGAACCGGGTCGAGCAGTACTTC.

J is TRBJ2-1 and V is TRBV19; possible D gene TRBD2, 5 bases. V gave up 1 base and J gave up 0 bases, with 10 bases separating them. The length of the CDR3 is 16 residues. Germline values: CDR1 LNHDA, CDR2 SQIVND (reference sequence). The CDR3 loop reads CASSIASRSSYNEQFF. In DNA, the CDR3 is TGTGCCAGTAGTATAGCTAGCAGGAGCTCCTACAATGAGCAGTTCTTC.

The chain uses TRBV11-2 and TRBJ2-1; TRBD1 matches at 7 bases. After removal of 5 bases from V and 9 bases from J, the junction contained 10 bases not matched to a gene. CDR1 SGHAT and CDR2 FQNNGV come from the germline V gene. The CDR3 spans 14 residues. The chain's CDR3 is CASSIRQGTAEQFF. The CDR3 nucleotides read TGTGCCAGCAGCATACGACAGGGAACCGCTGAGCAGTTCTTC. Full variable domain (outside the CDR3, taken from reference TRBV11-2 and TRBJ2-1): EAGVAQSPRYKIIEKRQSVAFWCNPISGHATLYWYQQILGQGPKLLIQFQNNGVVDDSQLPKDRFSAERLKGVDSTLKIQPAKLEDSAVYLCASSIRQGTAEQFFGPGTRLTVL.

The V gene is TRBV6-5, the J gene TRBJ1-1; D gene ambiguous. V lost 8 bases and J 3 bases, leaving 19 bases between the germline ends. This CDR3 is built from 15 residues. Per germline, CDR1 MNHEY and CDR2 SVGAGI. DNA for the CDR3: TGTGCCAGCGCCACGCTCGGTCGGGAGGACACTGAAGCTTTCTTT. Its protein product is CASATLGREDTEAFF.

This rearrangement joins TRBV2 to TRBJ1-6; 7 bases match TRBD1. The junction had 5 bases not matched to a gene; V was cut back by 6 bases and J by 3 bases. CDR1 and CDR2 from the germline V gene are SNHLY and FYNNEI. The CDR3 runs to 15 residues. The DNA of the CDR3 is TGTGCCAGCAGAGAGGGGGCGGACTATAATTCACCCCTCCACTTT. Its protein is CASREGADYNSPLHF.

As to this clone: A junction end diverges from the germline sequence, so it may reflect a read error. This chain links TRBV12-3 or TRBV12-4 with TRBJ1-2, with TRBD1 matching 9 bases. The CDR3 consists of 12 residues. Written as DNA, the CDR3 is TGTGCCAGCAGTTTTCTGCGGGACAGGGAGGCCTTC. It codes for CASSFLRDREAF.

Only a few counts were recorded for this clone. The CDR3 loop reads CAISAQADRGTYNEQFF. The CDR3 bases are TGTGCCATCAGTGCCCAGGCGGACAGGGGGACCTACAATGAGCAGTTCTTC. V and J are TRBV10-3 and TRBJ2-1, with TRBD1 identical over 10 bases. Germline loops: CDR1 ENHRY, CDR2 SYGVKD. With 4 bases clipped from V and 2 bases from J, the junction kept 8 bases outside the gene matches. The CDR3 consists of 17 residues.

V is TRBV4-2 and J is TRBJ1-1, with D possibly TRBD1 on 5 matching bases. The CDR3 length is 16 residues. Trimming removed 2 bases at V and 1 base at J, with 14 bases between. CDR1 LGHNA and CDR2 YNFKEQ come from the germline V gene. The CDR3 reads CASSQPTARANTEAFF. CDR3 nucleotide sequence: TGTGCCAGCAGCCAACCAACGGCCAGGGCGAACACTGAAGCTTTCTTT.